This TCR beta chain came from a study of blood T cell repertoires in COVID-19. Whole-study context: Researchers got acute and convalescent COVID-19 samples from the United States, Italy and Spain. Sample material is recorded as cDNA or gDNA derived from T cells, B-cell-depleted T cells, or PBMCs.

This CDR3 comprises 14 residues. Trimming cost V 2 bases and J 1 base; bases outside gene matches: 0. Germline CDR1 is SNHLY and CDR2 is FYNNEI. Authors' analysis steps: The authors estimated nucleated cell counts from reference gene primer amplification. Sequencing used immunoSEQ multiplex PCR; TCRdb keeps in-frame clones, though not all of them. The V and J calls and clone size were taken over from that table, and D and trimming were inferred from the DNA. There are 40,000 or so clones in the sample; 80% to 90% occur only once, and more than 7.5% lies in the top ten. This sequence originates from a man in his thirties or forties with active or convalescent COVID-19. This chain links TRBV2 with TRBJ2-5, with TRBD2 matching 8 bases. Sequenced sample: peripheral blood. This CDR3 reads CASSERGGQETQYF. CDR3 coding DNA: TGTGCCAGCAGTGAACGGGGGGGCCAAGAGACCCAGTACTTC.